The next 13 T cell receptor beta chains were all read from a single sample in a study of technical replicates of blood from several donors. Sequenced by immunoSEQ multiplex PCR; TCRdb stores in-frame clones only, minus some. This table has 98,000 or so clones, around 95% appearing once. Sequenced sample: T cells isolated from PBMCs. The receptors derive from a human donor in good health.

This sequence joins TRBV14 and TRBJ1-4; D is undetermined. This CDR3 comprises 14 residues. The V end was cut by 4 bases, the J end by 0 bases, with 6 bases between. Per germline, CDR1 SGHDN and CDR2 FVKESK. This chain's CDR3 is CASSPTATNEKLFF. The DNA of the CDR3 is TGTGCCAGCAGCCCGACTGCAACTAATGAAAAACTGTTTTTT. The full variable domain, its missing parts supplied by reference TRBV14 and TRBJ1-4, is EAGVTQFPSHSVIEKGQTVTLRCDPISGHDNLYWYRRVMGKEIKFLLHFVKESKQDESGMPNNRFLAERTGGTYSTLKVQPAELEDSGVYFCASSPTATNEKLFFGSGTQLSVL.

The chain carries TRBV4-1 and TRBJ2-2; 8 nucleotides match TRBD2. V lost 4 bases to trimming and J lost 2 bases; unmatched junction nucleotides: 12. This CDR3 is built from 18 residues. Germline CDR1 and CDR2: MGHRA and YSYEKL. CDR3 in DNA: TGCGCCAGCAGCCCGGGGGGGAACCTCGGGGAAAACACCGGGGAGCTGTTTTTT. As protein: CASSPGGNLGENTGELFF.

V usage is TRBV27 and J usage is TRBJ2-1; D gene unclear. Between the trimmed V and J ends, which lost 5 bases and 4 bases, there was a span of 9 bases. The CDR3 sequence is 13 residues long. CDR1 and CDR2 from the germline V gene are MNHEY and SMNVEV (reference sequence). CDR3: CASSLSIYNEQFF. CDR3 nucleotides: TGTGCCAGCAGTCTCTCTATTTACAATGAGCAGTTCTTC.

The chain couples TRBV6-1 to TRBJ2-7; 7 nucleotides agree with TRBD2. Germline V gene lookup returns CDR1 MNHNS and CDR2 SASEGT. This CDR3 spans 15 amino acids. V was clipped by 7 bases and J by 0 bases; unmatched bases: 9. The CDR3 sequence is CASNPQTSSSYEQYF. The DNA of the CDR3 is TGTGCCAGCAACCCTCAGACTAGCAGCTCCTACGAGCAGTACTTC.

Concerning this clone itself: Different DNA sequences within this sample yield the same CDR3. The chain has TRBV5-1 and TRBJ1-4, with 8 bases fitting TRBD1. Trimming cost V 4 bases and J 8 bases; bases outside gene matches: 7. This CDR3 has 14 residues. In germline, CDR1 is SGHRS, CDR2 YFSETQ. The CDR3 is CASSPTGVEEKLFF. CDR3 bases: TGCGCCAGCAGCCCGACAGGGGTTGAGGAAAAACTGTTTTTT.

The chain uses TRBV10-2 and TRBJ2-7; 11 positions agree with TRBD2. The germline CDR1 and CDR2 sequences are WSHSY and SAAADI. After removal of 3 bases from V and 2 bases from J, the junction contained 18 bases not matched to a gene. CDR3 length: 20 amino acids. The CDR3 DNA reads TGCGCCAGCAGTGATCCCGATCCGGGACTAGCGGTATTGTTACCCTACGAGCAGTACTTC. Amino acids: CASSDPDPGLAVLLPYEQYF.

This clone appeared once. The chain uses TRBV4-2 and TRBJ2-3, with D possibly TRBD2 on 6 matching bases. Deletions cut 0 bases from V and 0 bases from J, with 19 bases between. The CDR3 runs 19 residues. In germline, CDR1 is LGHNA, CDR2 YNFKEQ. The CDR3 loop reads CASSQDRLGGPSSTDTQYF. The CDR3 DNA is TGTGCCAGCAGCCAAGATCGACTGGGGGGTCCGTCTAGCACAGATACGCAGTATTTT.

The chain uses TRBV5-1 and TRBJ1-1; 9 positions agree with TRBD1. With V trimmed by 1 base and J by 2 bases, 9 bases remained unmatched. From germline, CDR1 is SGHRS and CDR2 YFSETQ. This CDR3 region has 17 residues. This chain's CDR3 is CASSLTGTGLSNTEAFF. The CDR3 DNA follows: TGCGCCAGCAGCTTGACTGGGACAGGGCTCTCAAACACTGAAGCTTTCTTT.

This clone has just one count. The chain combines TRBV7-3 with TRBJ1-3; D call uncertain. Per the germline V gene, CDR1 is SGHTA and CDR2 is FQGTGA. The CDR3 covers 13 residues. V was shortened by 4 bases and J by 2 bases, with 6 bases between the two germline ends. The CDR3 DNA sequence: TGTGCCAGCAGCTCTACTCCTGGAAACACCATATATTTT. It specifies CASSSTPGNTIYF.

The chain recombines TRBV27 with TRBJ2-1; a possible D gene is TRBD2 (5 bases). The CDR3 totals 15 residues. Trimming left V 3 bases short and J 0 bases short, with 9 bases between. Germline CDR1 is MNHEY and CDR2 is SMNVEV (reference sequence). CDR3 region: CASSFTGNSYNEQFF. CDR3 sequence (DNA): TGTGCCAGCAGTTTTACCGGGAACTCCTACAATGAGCAGTTCTTC.

The V and J genes are TRBV6-1 and TRBJ1-2, with D unresolved. Per the germline V gene, CDR1 is MNHNS and CDR2 is SASEGT. The CDR3 spans 14 residues. V dropped 6 bases and J dropped 3 bases, with 14 bases sitting between them. The CDR3 reads CASRRGSLDYGYTF. In nucleotides, the CDR3 is TGTGCCAGCAGGCGAGGGAGCCTCGACTATGGCTACACCTTC.

The V and J genes are TRBV19 and TRBJ2-1, with 11 positions matching TRBD2. This CDR3 is built from 18 residues. Trimming removed 1 base from V and 3 bases from J; junction bases left unmatched: 8. CDR1 and CDR2 (germline): LNHDA, SQIVND (reference sequence). CDR3 loop: CASSIGLAGIRSYNEQFF. The DNA for the CDR3 is TGTGCCAGTAGTATAGGACTAGCGGGGATCAGAAGCTACAATGAGCAGTTCTTC.

A single count supports this clone. The rearrangement joins TRBV19 to TRBJ1-2; 8 bases agree with TRBD1. Losses at the gene ends were 1 base for V and 4 bases for J; bases not matched to a gene: 8. CDR1 is LNHDA and CDR2 is SQIVND in the germline V gene (reference sequence). CDR3 length: 16 residues. The CDR3 is CASSIAQGAFVYGYTF. CDR3 in DNA: TGTGCCAGTAGTATAGCCCAGGGGGCTTTCGTCTATGGCTACACCTTC.